The T cell receptor (beta chain) described here comes from a study of blood T cells in healthy people across ages. All donors came from Russia, were Caucasian and healthy, and spanned ages roughly 6 to 100. There were at least 5.5 micrograms of total RNA extracted from every sample. Next came a second PCR, run for roughly 6 to 11 cycles, which used a sample-barcoded 5' primer along with a J-beta primer mix. TCRdb fed the 5' RACE reads into MiXCR, producing one record per CDR3 protein. Here the sample spans around 670,000 distinct CDR3 sequences, under 30% being singletons. This receptor was obtained from a woman older than 75 in good health. Sequencing used blood.

CDR3 nucleotide sequence: TGTGCCAGCAGCAGTACCCTGGGGAACACTGAAGCTTTCTTT. Translation gives CASSSTLGNTEAFF. This chain uses TRBV6-5 with TRBJ1-1; unclear D gene. This CDR3 region has 14 residues. Trimming cost V 6 bases and J 1 base, with 12 bases left between them. Per the germline V gene, CDR1 is MNHEY and CDR2 is SVGAGI.